This record covers a single T cell receptor (beta chain). Antigen specificity is unknown. These data originate in a study of response to subunit inactivated influenza vaccine. CDR3 length: 15 amino acids. CDR1 is DFQATT and CDR2 is SNEGSKA in the germline V gene (reference sequence). J lost 1 base, V lost 2 bases, and 3 bases had no gene match. TCRdb analysed the RT-PCR reads with MiXCR anew, one entry per CDR3 protein. Of over 800,000 distinct CDR3 sequences listed, 21% were seen once; the top ten hold about 9.4%. Study results and limitations: That few new T cells are recruited by each seasonal influenza vaccination was the authors' suggestion.

This TCR was sampled from a man aged 50 to 60 who received an inactivated influenza vaccine. The material sequenced was PBMCs from blood, taken 4 to 6 days after vaccination. The V call is TRBV20-1, the J call TRBJ2-1, with TRBD2 identical over 9 bases. The chain's CDR3 is CSARQAGGSYNEQFF. The CDR3 bases are TGCAGTGCTAGACAAGCGGGAGGATCCTACAATGAGCAGTTCTTC.